The rows below give T cell receptor beta chains drawn from one sample of a study of glioma-infiltrating T cells after dendritic cell vaccination. The assay was immunoSEQ multiplex PCR, and TCRdb's table has in-frame clones only and misses some. This sample has about 58,000 clones, with about 80% found just once. The specimen was blood, collected after dendritic cell vaccination. These receptors originate from a human donor with glioblastoma. Each CDR3 is given with its conserved first and last residue. Each record gives: J gene, D gene, V gene, clone size, CDR3 protein, CDR3 DNA. D genes are given only for firm matches. Expanded clones get a size class; other rows say once, few or many, or leave the size out.

TRBJ1-2 | NA | TRBV6-5 | NA | CASSYSMPGEYGYTF | TGTGCCAGCAGTTACTCGATGCCCGGAGAATATGGCTACACCTTC
TRBJ1-6 | TRBD1 | TRBV5-6 | NA | CASSSPGQNSPLHF | TGTGCCAGCAGCTCCCCGGGACAGAATTCACCCCTCCACTTT
TRBJ2-1 | NA | TRBV5-1 | NA | CASSFDGGGLYNEQFF | TGCGCCAGCAGCTTCGATGGGGGGGGCCTCTACAATGAGCAGTTCTTC
TRBJ1-4 | NA | TRBV11-2 | once | CASSFRVNEKLFF | TGTGCCAGCAGCTTCAGGGTAAATGAAAAACTGTTTTTT
TRBJ2-3 | TRBD2 | TRBV7-2 | NA | CASSGSGDSTDTQYF | TGTGCCAGCAGCGGTAGCGGGGATAGCACAGATACGCAGTATTTT
TRBJ1-6 | NA | TRBV10-3 | few | CAISEEANNSPLHF | TGTGCCATCAGTGAGGAGGCAAATAATTCACCCCTCCACTTT
TRBJ2-7 | NA | TRBV7-9 | NA | CASSPFRAEQYF | TGTGCCAGCAGCCCCTTTCGAGCCGAGCAGTACTTC
TRBJ2-7 | NA | TRBV28 | NA | CASSLNGEQYF | TGTGCCAGCAGTTTAAACGGCGAGCAGTACTTC
TRBJ2-3 | NA | TRBV10-1 | NA | CASSETQGLTDTQYF | TGCGCCAGCAGTGAAACGCAGGGCTTAACAGATACGCAGTATTTT
TRBJ2-1 | TRBD1 | TRBV10-1 | NA | CASSEKDRGTNEQFF | TGCGCCAGCAGTGAGAAAGACAGGGGAACCAATGAGCAGTTCTTC
TRBJ2-5 | NA | TRBV11-2 | NA | CASSFGRQETQYF | TGTGCCAGCAGCTTCGGCAGGCAAGAGACCCAGTACTTC
TRBJ1-1 | NA | TRBV13 | NA | CASSFLGEDTEAFF | TGTGCCAGCAGCTTTCTGGGAGAAGACACTGAAGCTTTCTTT
TRBJ2-7 | TRBD1 | TRBV6-4 | few | CASSPRQGAYEQYF | TGTGCCAGCAGTCCCCGACAGGGGGCTTACGAGCAGTACTTC
TRBJ1-2 | NA | TRBV9 | NA | CASSVGSRGNYGYTF | TGTGCCAGCAGCGTAGGAAGCAGGGGAAACTATGGCTACACCTTC
TRBJ1-2 | TRBD1 | TRBV19 | NA | CASSPDRDYGYTF | TGTGCCAGTAGTCCTGACAGGGACTATGGCTACACCTTC
TRBJ1-4 | NA | TRBV2 | NA | CASSERSTNEKLFF | TGTGCCAGCAGTGAGAGGTCCACTAATGAAAAACTGTTTTTT
TRBJ1-2 | TRBD1 | TRBV6-6 | NA | CASSYSLGQGGSGYTF | TGTGCCAGCAGTTACTCTTTGGGACAGGGAGGATCTGGCTACACCTTC
TRBJ1-2 | NA | TRBV5-6 | once | CASSSLERGREGLWGYTF | TGTGCCAGCAGCTCACTTGAGAGAGGCCGGGAAGGGCTATGGGGCTACACCTTC
TRBJ1-3 | NA | TRBV6-1 | NA | CASSERGGAGGNTIYF | TGTGCCAGCAGTGAAAGGGGGGGGGCAGGAGGAAACACCATATATTTT
TRBJ2-5 | TRBD2 | TRBV27 | NA | CASSISTSGLRWTQYF | TGTGCCAGCAGTATTTCGACTAGCGGTCTCCGGTGGACCCAGTACTTC
TRBJ1-4 | NA | TRBV14 | NA | CASSPRGGNEKLFF | TGTGCCAGCAGCCCCCGCGGGGGAAATGAAAAACTGTTTTTT
TRBJ2-5 | TRBD1 | TRBV5-4 | few | CASSSGDRGERGTQYF | TGTGCCAGCAGCTCCGGGGACAGGGGGGAGCGGGGGACCCAGTACTTC
TRBJ1-1 | TRBD1 | TRBV30 | NA | CAWSTTGDTEAFF | TGTGCCTGGAGTACGACAGGGGACACTGAAGCTTTCTTT